The clone carrying this T cell receptor (beta chain) has just a few counts. Its target is unknown. Some clones are missing from TCRdb's copy, which holds only in-frame ones; the method was immunoSEQ multiplex PCR. The data show approximately 40,000 clones, over 70% seen once. This sample is part of a study of CD4 T cells in relation to SARS-CoV-2 and coronaviruses. Across the study: TCR beta CDR3s were sequenced after 10-day antigen culture of PBMCs.

V was pared by 2 bases and J by 6 bases, with 7 bases of the junction left unmatched. The CDR3 totals 15 residues. CDR1 MDHEN and CDR2 SYDVKM come from the germline V gene. This rearrangement joins TRBV28 to TRBJ2-1; 7 bases are a match to TRBD2. The sample consisted of memory CD4+ T cells from PBMCs, cultured in vitro. This sequence was found in an adult with COVID-19. Here the CDR3 DNA reads TGTGCCAGCAGTTTAATTGGGACTAAGTTCAATGAGCAGTTCTTC. It codes for CASSLIGTKFNEQFF. Full variable domain (missing parts from reference TRBV28 and TRBJ2-1): DVKVTQSSRYLVKRTGEKVFLECVQDMDHENMFWYRQDPGLGLRLIYFSYDVKMKEKGDIPEGYSVSREKKERFSLILESASTNQTSMYLCASSLIGTKFNEQFFGPGTRLTVL.